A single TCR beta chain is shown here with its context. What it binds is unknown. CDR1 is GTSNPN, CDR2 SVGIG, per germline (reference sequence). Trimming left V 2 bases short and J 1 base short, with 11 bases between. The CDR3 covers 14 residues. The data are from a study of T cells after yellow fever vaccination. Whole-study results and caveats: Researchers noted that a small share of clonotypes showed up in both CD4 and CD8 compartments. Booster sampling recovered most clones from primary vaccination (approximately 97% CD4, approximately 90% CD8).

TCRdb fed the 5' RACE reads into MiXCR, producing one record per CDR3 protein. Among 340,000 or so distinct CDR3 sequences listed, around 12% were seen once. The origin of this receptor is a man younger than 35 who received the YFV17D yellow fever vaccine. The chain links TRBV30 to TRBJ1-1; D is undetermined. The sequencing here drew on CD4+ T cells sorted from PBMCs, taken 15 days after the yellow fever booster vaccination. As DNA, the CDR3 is TGTGCCTGGAGTAGAAAGGGCACGAACACTGAAGCTTTCTTT. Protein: CAWSRKGTNTEAFF.